The 25 T cell receptor beta chains below come from one sample, sequenced in a study of T-cell reconstitution after alpha-beta-depleted transplantation in children. Construction of the TCRbeta library involved unique molecular identifiers. TCRdb processed the PCR reads anew with MiXCR; each CDR3 protein has one entry. The data show about 200,000 distinct CDR3 sequences, with roughly 6.6% seen just once and less than 7% held by the top ten. The material sequenced was PBMCs, taken before TCRalphabeta/CD19-depleted stem cell transplant. All receptors come from a boy aged 2-9 years with acute lymphoblastic leukemia, due to receive a stem cell transplant.

This clonotype has ten or more counts. The chain joins TRBV29-1 to TRBJ2-7, with unresolved D. V was trimmed by 2 bases and J by 9 bases, leaving 11 bases between them. The length of the CDR3 is 11 residues. Germline V gene lookup returns CDR1 SQVTM and CDR2 ANQGSEA. In DNA, the CDR3 is TGCAGCGTTGAACGAGAGAAGGGGCAGTACTTC. Translating it yields CSVEREKGQYF.

The table lists this clonotype with a few counts. The chain employs TRBV19 and TRBJ2-1, with 12 bases that match TRBD1. This CDR3 spans 18 amino acids. CDR1 and CDR2 from the germline V gene are LNHDA and SQIVND (reference sequence). V gave up 6 bases and J gave up 7 bases; unmatched junction bases: 16. CDR3 sequence: CASSQVLRDRGRRNEQFF. The CDR3 DNA sequence: TGTGCCAGTAGCCAAGTGCTCCGGGACAGGGGGCGACGGAATGAGCAGTTCTTC.

This clonotype was picked up a small number of times. V gene TRBV12-3 or TRBV12-4 combines with J gene TRBJ2-5, with D unclear. The CDR3 extends over 12 amino acids. Trimming left V 2 bases short and J 3 bases short, with 4 bases between. Here the CDR3 DNA reads TGTGCCAGCAGTTTACCCAAAGAGACCCAGTACTTC. Translating gives CASSLPKETQYF.

The J gene is TRBJ2-7, the V gene TRBV19; D is perhaps TRBD2 (5 bases). Per germline, CDR1 LNHDA and CDR2 SQIVND (reference sequence). The CDR3 loop spans 16 amino acids. Deletions cut 2 bases from V and 3 bases from J, with 17 bases between. The CDR3 bases are TGTGCCAGTAGTATACCCCCAGGCGCGGGCGACTACGAGCAGTACTTC. Translating it yields CASSIPPGAGDYEQYF.

V usage is TRBV15 and J usage is TRBJ2-5, with D uncertain. The germline gives CDR1 LNHNV, CDR2 YYDKDF (reference sequence). The CDR3 extends over 15 amino acids. Trimming took 6 bases from V and 5 from J, leaving 19 bases between them. DNA for the CDR3: TGTGCCACCAGGGGCCTTGGGCAGCCTACGGAGACCCAGTACTTC. It translates to CATRGLGQPTETQYF.

Ten or more counts support this clonotype. The CDR3 sequence is CASIPGGRIEQYF. In DNA, the CDR3 is TGTGCCAGCATCCCCGGGGGGCGTATCGAGCAGTACTTC. The rearrangement links TRBV28 to TRBJ2-7; D might be TRBD2 (7 bases). Trimming cost V 7 bases and J 6 bases, with 16 bases left between them. The germline V gene has CDR1 MDHEN and CDR2 SYDVKM. This CDR3 contains 13 residues.

This clonotype was seen more than once but under ten times. V is TRBV4-1 and J is TRBJ2-4; D call uncertain. Germline V gives CDR1 MGHRA, CDR2 YSYEKL. V was clipped by 3 bases and J by 8 bases, with 11 bases between them. This CDR3 is built from 13 residues. The CDR3 bases are TGCGCCAGCAGCCAGAAGACTCCCGACATTCAGTACTTC. Translating gives CASSQKTPDIQYF.

This clonotype turned up a few times. The chain combines TRBV15 with TRBJ2-5; 8 bases map to TRBD1. The trim removed 5 bases at V and 4 bases at J, leaving 12 bases unmatched. Germline V gene lookup returns CDR1 LNHNV and CDR2 YYDKDF (reference sequence). The CDR3 sequence is 16 residues long. The CDR3 loop reads CATSVRWATGVETQYF. The DNA of the CDR3 is TGTGCCACCAGCGTAAGGTGGGCGACAGGGGTAGAGACCCAGTACTTC.

This clonotype was counted ten times or more. The chain couples TRBV9 to TRBJ2-7; 9 bases line up with TRBD1. The length of the CDR3 is 13 residues. V lost 2 bases, J lost 6 bases, and 3 bases stayed unmatched. Germline CDR1 reads SGDLS; CDR2 reads YYNGEE. This CDR3 reads CASSVGQGVEQYF. The DNA for the CDR3 is TGTGCCAGCAGCGTGGGACAGGGTGTCGAGCAGTACTTC.

This clonotype was counted ten times or more. V usage is TRBV7-6 and J usage is TRBJ2-5, with 9 bases aligning to TRBD2. The CDR3 consists of 15 residues. From germline, CDR1 is SGHVS and CDR2 FNYEAQ. V shed 3 bases and J 1 base; nucleotides not matched to a gene: 3. The CDR3 sequence is CASSLTSGIQETQYF. DNA for the CDR3: TGTGCCAGCAGCTTGACTAGCGGAATCCAAGAGACCCAGTACTTC. The variable domain in full, with the rest retrieved from reference TRBV7-6 and TRBJ2-5, is GAGVSQSPRYKVTKRGQDVALRCDPISGHVSLYWYRQALGQGPEFLTYFNYEAQQDKSGLPNDRFSAERPEGSISTLTIQRTEQRDSAMYRCASSLTSGIQETQYFGPGTRLLVL.

This clonotype has just a few counts. V usage is TRBV5-1 and J usage is TRBJ2-3, with D perhaps matching TRBD2 (6 bases). The germline gives CDR1 SGHRS, CDR2 YFSETQ. The CDR3 extends over 13 amino acids. Trimming took off 4 bases at V and 6 bases at J, with 12 bases between the two ends. In DNA form, the CDR3 reads TGCGCCAGCAGCGATGGGACTGTCGATACGCAGTATTTT. As protein: CASSDGTVDTQYF.

There are many counts of this clonotype. Here the CDR3 DNA reads TGCAGTGCTCACCCTCCAGCGGGGGTTGGTGAGCAGTTCTTC. Translation gives CSAHPPAGVGEQFF. The chain employs TRBV20-1 and TRBJ2-1, with 8 bases lining up with TRBD2. Germline CDR1 DFQATT, CDR2 SNEGSKA (reference sequence). The CDR3 is made up of 14 amino acids. After removal of 5 bases from V and 9 bases from J, the junction contained 12 bases not matched to a gene.

This clonotype occurred many times. The gene calls are TRBV5-1 and TRBJ2-6, with a possible D match to TRBD1 (5 bases). Germline assignment: CDR1 SGHRS and CDR2 YFSETQ. Trimming took 1 base from V and 3 from J, leaving 14 bases between them. The CDR3 covers 17 residues. CDR3 residues: CASSLSGPQGGANVLTF. The CDR3 DNA reads TGCGCCAGCAGCTTGTCCGGGCCGCAGGGTGGGGCCAACGTCCTGACTTTC.

This clonotype was detected a few times. The genes are TRBV28 and TRBJ2-7, with D unresolved. Germline values: CDR1 MDHEN, CDR2 SYDVKM. V was trimmed by 7 bases and J by 11 bases, leaving 15 bases between them. The CDR3 spans 11 residues. CDR3 in amino acids: CASTKMDAEYF. CDR3 DNA: TGTGCCAGCACAAAAATGGATGCGGAGTACTTC.

This clonotype was detected only a few times. V usage is TRBV2 and J usage is TRBJ1-4; D may be TRBD1 (5 bases). Germline CDR1 and CDR2: SNHLY and FYNNEI. The CDR3 is 15 residues long. Trimming took off 5 bases at V and 4 bases at J, with 14 bases between the two ends. The CDR3 spells CASSRGDGGNEKLFF. CDR3 bases: TGTGCCAGCAGTCGAGGGGATGGGGGTAATGAAAAACTGTTTTTT.

The chain carries TRBV6-2 or TRBV6-3 and TRBJ2-7; TRBD1 aligns across 8 bases. The CDR3 sequence is 15 residues long. Germline trimming cut 4 bases from V and 2 bases from J; bases unmatched to any gene: 7. Germline assignment: CDR1 MNHEY and CDR2 SVGEGT. CDR3 residues: CASSWDRLEAYEQYF. The DNA for the CDR3 is TGTGCCAGCAGTTGGGACAGGCTGGAGGCCTACGAGCAGTACTTC.

The table lists this clonotype with many counts. The chain couples TRBV15 to TRBJ2-2; possibly TRBD1 for D (6 bases). Germline CDR1 reads LNHNV; CDR2 reads YYDKDF (reference sequence). This CDR3 is built from 15 residues. V was clipped by 3 bases and J by 2 bases, with 10 bases between them. Written as DNA, the CDR3 is TGTGCCACCAGCAGTGGACAGACCAACACCGGGGAGCTGTTTTTT. Protein: CATSSGQTNTGELFF. The complete variable domain, with remaining parts taken from reference TRBV15 and TRBJ2-2, reads DAMVIQNPRYQVTQFGKPVTLSCSQTLNHNVMYWYQQKSSQAPKLLFHYYDKDFNNEADTPDNFQSRRPNTSFCFLDIRSPGLGDTAMYLCATSSGQTNTGELFFGEGSRLTVL.

In its sample, this clonotype was seen many times. J is TRBJ2-3 and V is TRBV2; D may be TRBD2 (7 bases). With 8 bases removed from V and 0 bases from J, the gap between germline ends came to 18 bases. Germline CDR1 is SNHLY and CDR2 is FYNNEI. This CDR3 comprises 16 residues. The CDR3 here is CASVNWGGPSTDTQYF. Written as DNA, the CDR3 is TGTGCCAGCGTGAACTGGGGGGGGCCTAGCACAGATACGCAGTATTTT.

This clonotype turned up a few times. One end of the junction fails to match germline, which may point to a read error. The chain couples TRBV4-2 to TRBJ1-5, with D uncertain. This CDR3 is 14 amino acids long. Germline V gene sequence: CDR1 LGHNA, CDR2 YNFKEQ. Here the CDR3 reads CASSQEGSDQPQHF. The CDR3 region has the DNA TGTGCCAGCAGCCAAGAAGGTAGCGATCAGCCCCAGCATTTT.

This clonotype was recorded many times. V usage is TRBV4-3 and J usage is TRBJ1-3; D uncertain. The germline V gene has CDR1 LGHNA and CDR2 YSLEER. The CDR3 totals 13 residues. V was shortened by 4 bases and J by 3 bases, with 7 bases between the two germline ends. The CDR3 region has the DNA TGCGCCAGCAGCCCTGGAAATGGAAACACCATATATTTT. It translates to CASSPGNGNTIYF.

This chain joins TRBV5-1 and TRBJ2-2; tentatively, D is TRBD1 (5 bases). The CDR3 totals 17 residues. V was cut by 3 bases and J by 0 bases, with 15 bases left in between. Germline V gene sequence: CDR1 SGHRS, CDR2 YFSETQ. The CDR3 protein is CASSSMSGAPNTGELFF. DNA for the CDR3: TGCGCCAGCAGCTCGATGTCTGGGGCCCCGAACACCGGGGAGCTGTTTTTT.

The table lists this clonotype with a few counts. The genes are TRBV20-1 and TRBJ1-2; 10 bases are a match to TRBD1. From germline, CDR1 is DFQATT and CDR2 SNEGSKA (reference sequence). The CDR3 length is 14 residues. The V gene end was trimmed by 0 bases and the J gene end by 7 bases; junction bases not matched to a gene: 5. This chain's CDR3 is CSARDIRDRGGYTF. CDR3 coding DNA: TGCAGTGCTAGAGATATCCGGGACAGGGGTGGCTACACCTTC.

Many counts were recorded for this clonotype. V usage is TRBV27 and J usage is TRBJ2-2, with D unresolved. The germline V and J ends were trimmed by 3 bases and 4 bases, with 3 bases remaining between them. The CDR3 covers 12 residues. Germline V gene sequence: CDR1 MNHEY, CDR2 SMNVEV (reference sequence). CDR3 sequence reads: CASSLPTGELFF. The CDR3 region has the DNA TGTGCCAGCAGTTTGCCCACCGGGGAGCTGTTTTTT.

This clonotype was counted at least ten times. V gene TRBV28 combines with J gene TRBJ2-5; D is ambiguous. The germline gives CDR1 MDHEN, CDR2 SYDVKM. This CDR3 contains 14 residues. V was pared by 2 bases and J by 4 bases, with 11 bases between. The CDR3 bases are TGTGCCAGCAGTTTACGGAGTTCCCCAGAGACCCAGTACTTC. Translating gives CASSLRSSPETQYF.

The genes are TRBV27 and TRBJ2-1; 7 nucleotides line up with TRBD2. The CDR3 runs 14 residues. Germline lookup yields CDR1 MNHEY and CDR2 SMNVEV (reference sequence). The V segment lost 3 bases and the J segment 7 bases; nucleotides outside the gene matches: 6. CDR3 DNA sequence: TGTGCCAGCAGTTTGGGAGGGCGGGGGAATGAGCAGTTCTTC. It specifies CASSLGGRGNEQFF.